The clone carrying this T cell receptor (beta chain) was seen only a few times. Antigen specificity is unknown. The data belong to a study of identical twins. Findings and caveats of the study: While abundant cord blood beta clonotypes carried fewer insertions, memory repertoires showed no such pattern. Surplus twin overlap in beta out-of-frame sequences was less pronounced.

TCRdb reprocessed the 5' RACE reads with MiXCR, giving one entry per CDR3 protein. The sample has around 280,000 distinct CDR3 sequences, under 9% seen once; the top ten hold about 2.1%. Germline V CDR1 and CDR2: SGHRS, YFSETQ. This CDR3 is 15 amino acids long. J lost 3 bases, V lost 0 bases, and 0 bases had no gene match. These data were likewise used in another study, on yellow fever vaccine responses in identical twins.

This TCR was sampled from a woman younger than 30 in good health. The specimen was memory (CD45RO+) T cells sorted from blood. The chain combines TRBV5-1 with TRBJ1-5; 10 bases are a match to TRBD1. In nucleotides, the CDR3 is TGCGCCAGCAGCTTGGGACAGGGGGCCAATCAGCCCCAGCATTTT. Translated: CASSLGQGANQPQHF.